Sequencing of this T cell receptor (beta chain) was carried out in a study of cytotoxic CD8 clonotypes in ibrutinib-treated CLL. Notes on the study in general: Public clonotypes were uncommon and contracted or stayed stable on treatment.

Profiling relied on immunoSEQ multiplex PCR, and the TCRdb table lists in-frame clones only, not all of them. Of roughly 180,000 clones detected, 55% to 85% appear once; the ten largest clones hold around 15%. V trimming: 3 bases; J trimming: 9 bases; junction bases outside the gene matches: 3. Germline V gene lookup returns CDR1 SGHDT and CDR2 YYEEEE. The CDR3 covers 13 residues. As to this clone: The antigen remains unidentified.

The sequence was obtained from a human donor with chronic lymphocytic leukemia. The sample here was PBMCs, taken after 24 months of ibrutinib treatment. The J gene is TRBJ1-5, the V gene TRBV5-6, with 10 bases matching TRBD1. As DNA, the CDR3 is TGTGCCAGCAGCTGGGACAGGGGTATGCCCCAGCATTTT. As protein: CASSWDRGMPQHF.